The T cell receptor beta chain described here comes from a study of cytomegalovirus exposure and HLA in healthy donors. This clone came up many times. The PCR used 60 Vbeta and 13 Jbeta primers. Method: immunoSEQ multiplex PCR; TCRdb's copy keeps in-frame clones and lacks some. The repertoire holds roughly 31,000 clones, with more than 55% as singletons. Trimming took off 2 bases at V and 1 base at J, with 8 bases between the two ends. The germline V gene has CDR1 SGHTA and CDR2 FQGNSA. The CDR3 runs to 14 residues. The J gene is TRBJ1-1, the V gene TRBV7-2; D might be TRBD1 (5 bases). Sequencing used PBMCs. The TCR was taken from a male donor in good health and CMV-seropositive. The CDR3 reads CASSLMGGNTEAFF. CDR3 DNA: TGTGCCAGCAGCTTAATGGGGGGGAACACTGAAGCTTTCTTT.